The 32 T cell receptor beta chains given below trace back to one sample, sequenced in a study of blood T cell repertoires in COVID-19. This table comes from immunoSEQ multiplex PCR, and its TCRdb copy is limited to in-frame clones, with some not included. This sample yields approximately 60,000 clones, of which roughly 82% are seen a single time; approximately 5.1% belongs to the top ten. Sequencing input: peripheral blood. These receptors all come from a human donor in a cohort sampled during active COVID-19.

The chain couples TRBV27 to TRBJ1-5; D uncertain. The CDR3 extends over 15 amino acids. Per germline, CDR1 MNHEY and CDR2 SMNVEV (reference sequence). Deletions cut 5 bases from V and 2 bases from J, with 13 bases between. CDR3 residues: CASSGLPRGNQPQHF. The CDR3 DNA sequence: TGTGCCAGCAGTGGACTGCCGAGGGGCAATCAGCCCCAGCATTTT.

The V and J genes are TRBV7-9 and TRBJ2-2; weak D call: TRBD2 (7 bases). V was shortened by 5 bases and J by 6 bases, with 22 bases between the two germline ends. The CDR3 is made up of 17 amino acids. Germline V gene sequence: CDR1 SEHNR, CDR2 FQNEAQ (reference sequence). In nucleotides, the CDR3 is TGTGCCAGCAGCCCCGTACAGGGCTTCGCGGGAGCCGGGGAGCTGTTTTTT. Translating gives CASSPVQGFAGAGELFF.

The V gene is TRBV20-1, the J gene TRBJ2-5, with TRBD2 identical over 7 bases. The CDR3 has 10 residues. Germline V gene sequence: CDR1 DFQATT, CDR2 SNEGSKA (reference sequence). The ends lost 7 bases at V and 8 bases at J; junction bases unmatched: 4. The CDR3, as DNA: TGCAGTGTGGGGGGGGGAACCCAGTACTTC. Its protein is CSVGGGTQYF.

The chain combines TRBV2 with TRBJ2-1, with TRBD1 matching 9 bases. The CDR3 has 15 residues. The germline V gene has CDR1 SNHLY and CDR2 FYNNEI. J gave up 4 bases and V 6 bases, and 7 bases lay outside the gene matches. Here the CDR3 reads CASRSDRGSYNEQFF. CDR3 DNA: TGTGCCAGCAGATCGGACAGGGGTTCGTACAATGAGCAGTTCTTC. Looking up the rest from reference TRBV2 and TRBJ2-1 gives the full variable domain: EPEVTQTPSHQVTQMGQEVILRCVPISNHLYFYWYRQILGQKVEFLVSFYNNEISEKSEIFDDQFSVERPDGSNFTLKIRSTKLEDSAMYFCASRSDRGSYNEQFFGPGTRLTVL.

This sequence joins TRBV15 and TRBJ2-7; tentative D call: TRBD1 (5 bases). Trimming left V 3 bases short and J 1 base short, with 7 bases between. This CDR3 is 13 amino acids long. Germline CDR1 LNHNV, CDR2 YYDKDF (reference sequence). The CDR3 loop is CATSRDKSYEQYF. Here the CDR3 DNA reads TGTGCCACCAGCAGGGACAAGTCCTACGAGCAGTACTTC.

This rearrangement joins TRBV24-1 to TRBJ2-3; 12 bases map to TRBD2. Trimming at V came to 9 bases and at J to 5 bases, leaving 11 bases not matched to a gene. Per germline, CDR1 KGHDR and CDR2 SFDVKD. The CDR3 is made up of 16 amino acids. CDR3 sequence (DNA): TGTGCCACCCCTCTAGCGGGGGGGAGGTGTAAAGATACGCAGTATTTT. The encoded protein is CATPLAGGRCKDTQYF.

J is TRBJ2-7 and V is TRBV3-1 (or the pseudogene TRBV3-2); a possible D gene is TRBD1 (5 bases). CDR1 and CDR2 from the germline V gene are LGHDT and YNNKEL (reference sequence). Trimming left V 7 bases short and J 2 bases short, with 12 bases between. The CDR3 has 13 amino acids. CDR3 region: CASTAGSTYEQYF. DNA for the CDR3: TGTGCCAGCACCGCAGGGTCTACCTACGAGCAGTACTTC.

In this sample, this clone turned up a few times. The CDR3: CASSPAGGRMNTEAFF. The CDR3 coding sequence is TGTGCCAGCAGCCCGGCCGGGGGGCGGATGAACACTGAAGCTTTCTTT. V gene TRBV5-6 combines with J gene TRBJ1-1; maybe TRBD1 (6 bases). The germline V gene encodes CDR1 SGHDT and CDR2 YYEEEE. The CDR3 extends over 16 amino acids. With 4 bases removed from V and 0 bases from J, the gap between germline ends came to 16 bases.

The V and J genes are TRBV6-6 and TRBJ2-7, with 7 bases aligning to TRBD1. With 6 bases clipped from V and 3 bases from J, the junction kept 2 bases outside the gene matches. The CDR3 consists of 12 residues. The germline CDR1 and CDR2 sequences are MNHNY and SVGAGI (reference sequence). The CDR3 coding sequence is TGTGCCAGCAGGACAGGGAACTACGAGCAGTACTTC. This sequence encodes CASRTGNYEQYF.

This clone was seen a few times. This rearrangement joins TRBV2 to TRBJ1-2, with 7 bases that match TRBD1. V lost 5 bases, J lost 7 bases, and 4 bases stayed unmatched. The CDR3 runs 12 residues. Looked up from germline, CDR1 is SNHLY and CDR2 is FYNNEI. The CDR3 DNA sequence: TGTGCCAGCAGTACAGGGGAGGTTGGCTACACCTTC. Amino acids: CASSTGEVGYTF. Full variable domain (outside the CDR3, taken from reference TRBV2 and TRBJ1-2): EPEVTQTPSHQVTQMGQEVILRCVPISNHLYFYWYRQILGQKVEFLVSFYNNEISEKSEIFDDQFSVERPDGSNFTLKIRSTKLEDSAMYFCASSTGEVGYTFGSGTRLTVV.

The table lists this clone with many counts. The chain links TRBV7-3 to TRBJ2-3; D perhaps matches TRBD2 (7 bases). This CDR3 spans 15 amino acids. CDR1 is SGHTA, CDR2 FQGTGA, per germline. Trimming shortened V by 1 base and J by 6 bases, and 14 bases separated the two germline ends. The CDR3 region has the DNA TGTGCCAGCAGCTTAAGTGGGGGGGCCTCTGATACGCAGTATTTT. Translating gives CASSLSGGASDTQYF.

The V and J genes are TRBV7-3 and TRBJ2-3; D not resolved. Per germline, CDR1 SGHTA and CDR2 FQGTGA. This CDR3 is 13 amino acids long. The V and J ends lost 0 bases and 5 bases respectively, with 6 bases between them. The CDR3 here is CASSLTIRDTQYF. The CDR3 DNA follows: TGTGCCAGCAGCTTAACGATTAGAGATACGCAGTATTTT.

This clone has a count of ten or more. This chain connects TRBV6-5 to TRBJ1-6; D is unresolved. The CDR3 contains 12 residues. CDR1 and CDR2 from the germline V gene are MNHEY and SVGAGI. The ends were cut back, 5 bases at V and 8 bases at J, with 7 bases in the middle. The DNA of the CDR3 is TGTGCCAGCAGTCTAATCGATTCACCCCTCCACTTT. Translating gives CASSLIDSPLHF.

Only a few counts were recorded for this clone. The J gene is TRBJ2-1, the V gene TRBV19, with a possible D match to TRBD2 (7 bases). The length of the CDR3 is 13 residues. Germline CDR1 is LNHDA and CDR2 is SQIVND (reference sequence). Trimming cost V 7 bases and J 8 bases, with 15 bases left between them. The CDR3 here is CASNSGGAHEQFF. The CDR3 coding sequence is TGTGCCAGTAATTCTGGGGGGGCCCATGAGCAGTTCTTC.

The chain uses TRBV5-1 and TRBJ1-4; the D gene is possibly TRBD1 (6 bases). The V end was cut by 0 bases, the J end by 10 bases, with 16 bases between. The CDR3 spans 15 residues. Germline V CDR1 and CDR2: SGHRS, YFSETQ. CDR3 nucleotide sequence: TGCGCCAGCAGCTTGGGTCCGGAAGCCAGGGGAAAACTGTTTTTT. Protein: CASSLGPEARGKLFF.

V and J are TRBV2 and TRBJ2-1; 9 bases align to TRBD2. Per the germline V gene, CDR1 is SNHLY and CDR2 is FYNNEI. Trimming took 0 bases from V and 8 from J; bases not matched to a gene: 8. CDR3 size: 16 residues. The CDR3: CASSEARSGGIHEQFF. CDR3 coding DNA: TGTGCCAGCAGTGAAGCGCGAAGCGGGGGGATACATGAGCAGTTCTTC.

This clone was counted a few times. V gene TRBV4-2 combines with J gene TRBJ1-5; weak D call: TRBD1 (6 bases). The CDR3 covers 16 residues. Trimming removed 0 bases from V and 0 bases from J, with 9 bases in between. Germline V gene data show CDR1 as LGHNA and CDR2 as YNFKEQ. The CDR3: CASSQEAGVSNQPQHF. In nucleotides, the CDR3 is TGTGCCAGCAGCCAAGAGGCAGGGGTTAGCAATCAGCCCCAGCATTTT.

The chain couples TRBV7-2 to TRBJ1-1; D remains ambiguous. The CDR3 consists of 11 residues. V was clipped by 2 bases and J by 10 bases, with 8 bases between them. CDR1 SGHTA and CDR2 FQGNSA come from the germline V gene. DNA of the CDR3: TGTGCCAGCAGCTTATTCGGGGTAGCTTTCTTT. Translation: CASSLFGVAFF.

The CDR3 is CASSPTGSYEQYF. CDR3 DNA: TGTGCCAGCAGCCCGACAGGTTCCTACGAGCAGTACTTC. This rearrangement joins TRBV5-4 to TRBJ2-7; possibly TRBD1 for D (6 bases). The germline gives CDR1 SGHNT, CDR2 YYREEE (reference sequence). The germline V and J ends were trimmed by 4 bases and 1 base, with 9 bases remaining between them. This CDR3 spans 13 amino acids.

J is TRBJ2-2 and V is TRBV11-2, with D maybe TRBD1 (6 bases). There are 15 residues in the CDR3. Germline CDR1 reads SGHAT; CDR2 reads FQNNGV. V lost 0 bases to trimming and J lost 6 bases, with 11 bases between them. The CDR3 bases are TGTGCCAGCAGCTTAGAGTACAGGGTATCCGGGGAGCTGTTTTTT. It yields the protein CASSLEYRVSGELFF.

CDR3 nucleotides: TGTGCCAGCAGTCAGACAGGGGACAATCAGCCCCAGCATTTT. It encodes CASSQTGDNQPQHF. The V and J genes are TRBV6-6 and TRBJ1-5; 8 bases fit TRBD1. This CDR3 has 14 amino acids. The germline V gene encodes CDR1 MNHNY and CDR2 SVGAGI (reference sequence). With V trimmed by 5 bases and J by 3 bases, 3 bases remained unmatched.

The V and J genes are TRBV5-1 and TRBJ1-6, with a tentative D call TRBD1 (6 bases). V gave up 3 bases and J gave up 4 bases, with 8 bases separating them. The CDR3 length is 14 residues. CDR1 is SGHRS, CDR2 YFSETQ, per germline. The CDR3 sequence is CASSSTGYNSPLHF. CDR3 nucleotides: TGCGCCAGCAGCTCAACAGGGTATAATTCACCCCTCCACTTT.

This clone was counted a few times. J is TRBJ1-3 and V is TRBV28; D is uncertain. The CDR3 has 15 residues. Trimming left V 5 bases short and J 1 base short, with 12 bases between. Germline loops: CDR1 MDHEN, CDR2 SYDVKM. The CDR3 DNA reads TGTGCCAGCAGTCCAACTACATTGTCTGGAAACACCATATATTTT. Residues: CASSPTTLSGNTIYF.

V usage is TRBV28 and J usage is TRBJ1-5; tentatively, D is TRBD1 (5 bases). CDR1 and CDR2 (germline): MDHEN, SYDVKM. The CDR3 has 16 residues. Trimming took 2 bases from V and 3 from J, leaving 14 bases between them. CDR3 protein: CASSLKRGASNQPQHF. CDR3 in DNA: TGTGCCAGCAGTTTAAAGCGGGGCGCCTCCAATCAGCCCCAGCATTTT. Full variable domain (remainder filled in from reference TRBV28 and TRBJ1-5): DVKVTQSSRYLVKRTGEKVFLECVQDMDHENMFWYRQDPGLGLRLIYFSYDVKMKEKGDIPEGYSVSREKKERFSLILESASTNQTSMYLCASSLKRGASNQPQHFGDGTRLSIL.

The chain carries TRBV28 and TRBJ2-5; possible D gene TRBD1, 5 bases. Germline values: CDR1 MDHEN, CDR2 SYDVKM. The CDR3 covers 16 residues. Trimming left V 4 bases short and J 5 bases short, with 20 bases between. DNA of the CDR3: TGTGCCAGCAGTTCGAATTTTCAGGGATTTGGCGAGACCCAGTACTTC. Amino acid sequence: CASSSNFQGFGETQYF.

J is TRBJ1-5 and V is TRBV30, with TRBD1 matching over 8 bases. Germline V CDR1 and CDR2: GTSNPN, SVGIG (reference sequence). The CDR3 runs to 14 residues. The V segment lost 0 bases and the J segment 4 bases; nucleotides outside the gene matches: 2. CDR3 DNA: TGTGCCTGGAGTGTGCGGACAGGGAATCAGCCCCAGCATTTT. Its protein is CAWSVRTGNQPQHF. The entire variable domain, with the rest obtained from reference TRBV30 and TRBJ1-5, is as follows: SQTIHQWPATLVQPVGSPLSLECTVEGTSNPNLYWYRQAAGRGLQLLFYSVGIGQISSEVPQNLSASRPQDRQFILSSKKLLLSDSGFYLCAWSVRTGNQPQHFGDGTRLSIL.

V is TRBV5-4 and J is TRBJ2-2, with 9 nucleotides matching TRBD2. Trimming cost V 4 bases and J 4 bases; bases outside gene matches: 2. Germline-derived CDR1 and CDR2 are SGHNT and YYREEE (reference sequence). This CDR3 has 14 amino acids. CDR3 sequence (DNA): TGTGCCAGCAGCCTAGCGGGGCCCACCGGGGAGCTGTTTTTT. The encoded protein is CASSLAGPTGELFF.

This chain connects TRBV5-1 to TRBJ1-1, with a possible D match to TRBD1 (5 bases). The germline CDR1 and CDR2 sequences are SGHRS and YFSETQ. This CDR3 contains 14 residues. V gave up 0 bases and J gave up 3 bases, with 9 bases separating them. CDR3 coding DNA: TGCGCCAGCAGCTTGGATCGGGGGGACACTGAAGCTTTCTTT. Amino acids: CASSLDRGDTEAFF.

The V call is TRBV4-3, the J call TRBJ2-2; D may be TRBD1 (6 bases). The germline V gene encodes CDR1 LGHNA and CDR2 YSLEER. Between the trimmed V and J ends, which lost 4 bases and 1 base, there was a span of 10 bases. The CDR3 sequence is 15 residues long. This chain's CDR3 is CASSPGTQNTGELFF. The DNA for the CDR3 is TGCGCCAGCAGCCCCGGGACACAGAACACCGGGGAGCTGTTTTTT.

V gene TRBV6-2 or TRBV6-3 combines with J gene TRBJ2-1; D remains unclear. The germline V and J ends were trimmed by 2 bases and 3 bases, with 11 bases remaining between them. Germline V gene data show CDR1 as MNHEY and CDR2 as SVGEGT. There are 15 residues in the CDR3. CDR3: CASSYGVRFYNEQFF. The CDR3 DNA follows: TGTGCCAGCAGTTACGGAGTGAGGTTCTACAATGAGCAGTTCTTC.

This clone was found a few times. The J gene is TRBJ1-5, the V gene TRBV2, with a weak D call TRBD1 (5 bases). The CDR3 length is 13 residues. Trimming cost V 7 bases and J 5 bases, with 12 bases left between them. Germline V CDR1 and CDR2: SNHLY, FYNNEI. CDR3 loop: CASTGLGYQPQHF. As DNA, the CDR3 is TGTGCCAGCACAGGGTTAGGGTATCAGCCCCAGCATTTT.

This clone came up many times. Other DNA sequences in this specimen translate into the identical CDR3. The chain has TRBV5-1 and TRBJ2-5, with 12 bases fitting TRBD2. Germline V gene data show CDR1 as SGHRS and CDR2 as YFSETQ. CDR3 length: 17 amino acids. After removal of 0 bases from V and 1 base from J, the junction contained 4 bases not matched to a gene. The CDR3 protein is CASSLGPSGGVQETQYF. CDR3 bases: TGCGCCAGCAGCTTGGGCCCTAGCGGGGGGGTCCAAGAGACCCAGTACTTC.